The sequence of this T cell receptor beta chain was determined in a study of T cells in narcolepsy. Using immunoSEQ multiplex PCR, the repertoire was profiled, and TCRdb retains in-frame clones only, with some absent. This sample yields about 25,000 clones, of which 75% to 90% are seen a single time; approximately 1.3% belongs to the top ten. This CDR3 spans 17 amino acids. V gave up 5 bases and J gave up 4 bases; unmatched junction bases: 14. Germline V gene lookup returns CDR1 SEHNR and CDR2 FQNEAQ (reference sequence). The source of this sequence is a human donor with narcolepsy. The chain joins TRBV7-9 to TRBJ2-5, with 9 positions matching TRBD1. The sequenced sample consisted of CD45RA- memory CD4+ T cells from PBMCs. CDR3 region: CASSGTGGRFSPETQYF. CDR3 DNA sequence: TGTGCCAGCAGCGGTACAGGGGGCCGGTTCTCCCCAGAGACCCAGTACTTC.